This T cell receptor (beta chain) was observed in a study of T cells in Graves' hyperthyroidism and ophthalmopathy. This clonotype was seen many times. TCR beta CDR3 sequences were amplified from RNA transcripts. First-round RT-PCR targeting the TCR CDR3 was performed with the HTBI primer set. From the multiplex PCR reads, TCRdb called clonotypes with MiXCR, one entry per CDR3 protein. The sample records hundreds of thousands of distinct CDR3 sequences, approximately 14% being singletons. The receptor's source is a woman aged 18-35 years with Graves' hyperthyroidism. Material: blood.

CDR3 region: CASSPTRGSINYGYTF. In DNA form, the CDR3 reads TGTGCCAGCTCACCTACCCGCGGCAGCATTAACTATGGCTACACCTTC. The chain is built from TRBV18 and TRBJ1-2; no definite D call. Trimming removed 3 bases at V and 1 base at J, with 15 bases between. Germline lookup yields CDR1 KGHSH and CDR2 LQKENI. This CDR3 comprises 16 residues.